Presented here are 14 T cell receptor beta chains from one specimen sequenced in a study of CD8 T cells in Susac syndrome (dated by TCRdb to between 2018 and 2020). The library was obtained by the immunoSEQ multiplex PCR assay. RNA was extracted using the RNeasy kit, and roughly 0.5 to 1 microgram was reverse transcribed with random hexamers. TCRdb redid the processing of the public reads, applying fastp at Q25 and MiXCR, and retained in-frame beta chains. Here each entry gathers all rows of one CDR3 protein and keeps the most common genes and DNA. Counted in this sample were about 52,000 distinct CDR3 sequences; 93% of them appeared once. The leading ten clones occupy roughly 0.5% of the sample. The sequenced sample was CD8+ T cells from PBMCs. All receptors derive from a human donor with multiple sclerosis.

About this clonotype itself: One junction end disagrees with the germline gene, perhaps due to a read error. V usage is TRBV2 and J usage is TRBJ2-2; D might be TRBD1 or TRBD2, each matching 6 bases. The CDR3 length is 15 residues. Germline V gene sequence: CDR1 SNHLY, CDR2 FYNNEI. DNA for the CDR3: TGTGCCAGCGGAGGAAGGGGGGCGAAGACCGGGGAGCTGTTTTTT. Amino acid sequence: CASGGRGAKTGELFF.

The gene calls are TRBV12-3 or TRBV12-4 and TRBJ1-2, with 9 bases lining up with TRBD1. V was pared by 6 bases and J by 8 bases, with 4 bases of the junction left unmatched. CDR3 length: 12 amino acids. Here the CDR3 DNA reads TGTGCCAGCAGCACAGGGGGCGTGGGCTACACCTTC. Protein: CASSTGGVGYTF.

The V call is TRBV29-1, the J call TRBJ1-2; the D is unclear. There are 12 residues in the CDR3. V dropped 8 bases and J dropped 5 bases, with 15 bases sitting between them. CDR1 and CDR2 from the germline V gene are SQVTM and ANQGSEA. The chain's CDR3 is CSPQEGGYGYTF. CDR3 coding DNA: TGCAGCCCCCAGGAGGGAGGTTATGGCTACACCTTC.

This clonotype was observed a single time. J is TRBJ2-2 and V is TRBV18; D not resolved. This CDR3 spans 14 amino acids. V lost 1 base and J lost 6, with 9 bases in between. Germline V gene data show CDR1 as KGHSH and CDR2 as LQKENI. CDR3 protein: CASSPQVTSGELFF. The CDR3 bases are TGTGCCAGCTCACCACAAGTCACCTCCGGGGAGCTGTTTTTT.

The chain couples TRBV4-3 to TRBJ2-7; 9 nucleotides agree with TRBD2. V shed 0 bases and J 4 bases; nucleotides not matched to a gene: 7. In germline, CDR1 is LGHNA, CDR2 YSLEER. The CDR3 totals 16 residues. The CDR3 DNA sequence: TGCGCCAGCAGCCAAGATTGGGGTAGCGGGGGTTACGAGCAGTACTTC. Amino acids: CASSQDWGSGGYEQYF.

The gene calls are TRBV7-9 and TRBJ2-2, with D uncertain. Per the germline V gene, CDR1 is SEHNR and CDR2 is FQNEAQ (reference sequence). Trimming shortened V by 5 bases and J by 6 bases, and 7 bases separated the two germline ends. The CDR3 totals 12 residues. The chain's CDR3 is CASSRRPGELFF. The CDR3 coding sequence is TGTGCCAGCAGCCGCAGGCCCGGGGAGCTGTTTTTT.

V is TRBV5-6 and J is TRBJ2-1; 10 nucleotides match TRBD1. This CDR3 is 15 amino acids long. Trimming removed 4 bases from V and 2 bases from J; junction bases left unmatched: 3. Germline CDR1 SGHDT, CDR2 YYEEEE. The CDR3 nucleotides read TGTGCCAGCAGCGTCGGGACAGGGGCCTACAATGAGCAGTTCTTC. This encodes CASSVGTGAYNEQFF.

The chain employs TRBV28 and TRBJ2-7; 7 nucleotides match TRBD1. V shed 5 bases, J shed 2 bases, and the junction held 6 bases outside the gene matches. Germline V gene lookup returns CDR1 MDHEN and CDR2 SYDVKM. The CDR3 runs 14 residues. The CDR3 sequence: CASSPQGDPYEQYF. DNA for the CDR3: TGTGCCAGCAGTCCCCAGGGGGATCCCTACGAGCAGTACTTC.

The chain uses TRBV5-6 and TRBJ1-1; D remains unclear. The CDR3 totals 13 residues. Trimming took off 0 bases at V and 7 bases at J, with 10 bases between the two ends. Germline V gene data show CDR1 as SGHDT and CDR2 as YYEEEE. Written as DNA, the CDR3 is TGTGCCAGCAGCTTGGCCAGTCGGGGTGAAGCTTTCTTT. As protein: CASSLASRGEAFF.

This sequence joins TRBV9 and TRBJ1-6; a possible D gene is TRBD1 (6 bases). Germline CDR1 and CDR2: SGDLS and YYNGEE. V was clipped by 0 bases and J by 5 bases, with 12 bases between them. The CDR3 is 16 amino acids. CDR3 coding DNA: TGTGCCAGCAGCGTAGAAGGGGACACCCATAATTCACCCCTCCACTTT. Translation gives CASSVEGDTHNSPLHF. Using reference TRBV9 and TRBJ1-6 for the parts outside the CDR3, the full variable domain is DSGVTQTPKHLITATGQRVTLRCSPRSGDLSVYWYQQSLDQGLQFLIQYYNGEERAKGNILERFSAQQFPDLHSELNLSSLELGDSALYFCASSVEGDTHNSPLHFGNGTRLTVT.

The rearrangement links TRBV27 to TRBJ1-3, with 8 bases aligning to TRBD1. V lost 2 bases to trimming and J lost 3 bases; unmatched junction nucleotides: 3. This CDR3 is 15 amino acids long. Germline values: CDR1 MNHEY, CDR2 SMNVEV (reference sequence). CDR3 nucleotides: TGTGCCAGCAGTTTAACAGGGGGGATTGGAAACACCATATATTTT. Translated, it gives CASSLTGGIGNTIYF.

This clonotype was detected once. J is TRBJ2-4 and V is TRBV6-2 or TRBV6-3, with a weak D call TRBD1 (6 bases). The length of the CDR3 is 12 residues. The ends were cut back, 10 bases at V and 8 bases at J, with 15 bases in the middle. The germline V gene has CDR1 MNHEY and CDR2 SVGEGT. Here the CDR3 reads CATHSGVDIQYF. CDR3 DNA sequence: TGTGCCACCCACTCAGGGGTGGACATTCAGTACTTC.

V usage is TRBV4-2 and J usage is TRBJ2-1, with 12 positions matching TRBD1. CDR3 length: 17 residues. The V and J ends lost 3 bases and 3 bases, in that order; junction bases with no gene match: 6. In germline, CDR1 is LGHNA, CDR2 YNFKEQ. For the CDR3, the DNA is TGTGCCAGCAGCCAGGGACAGGGGGCGATTTACTACAATGAGCAGTTCTTC. It is translated as CASSQGQGAIYYNEQFF.

The chain has TRBV9 and TRBJ2-5; possibly TRBD1 or TRBD2 for D (7 bases each). Deletions cut 3 bases from V and 5 bases from J, with 17 bases between. This CDR3 spans 15 amino acids. Germline V CDR1 and CDR2: SGDLS, YYNGEE. Here the CDR3 reads CASSAGGGNLETQYF. In DNA form, the CDR3 reads TGTGCCAGCAGCGCAGGGGGGGGAAATTTGGAGACCCAGTACTTC. Looking up the rest from reference TRBV9 and TRBJ2-5 gives the full variable domain: DSGVTQTPKHLITATGQRVTLRCSPRSGDLSVYWYQQSLDQGLQFLIQYYNGEERAKGNILERFSAQQFPDLHSELNLSSLELGDSALYFCASSAGGGNLETQYFGPGTRLLVL.